What follows are 3 T cell receptor beta chains derived from one specimen sequenced in a study of human thymus T cells. Assay: immunoSEQ multiplex PCR; the TCRdb copy retains only in-frame clones and omits some. Of 35,000 to 45,000 clones listed, 94% are singletons. The sample comprised blood. The receptors here all came from a boy under three years old with a congenital heart defect but otherwise immunologically healthy.

This clone was seen a few times. The chain joins TRBV5-1 to TRBJ1-2; TRBD1 might be the D (6 bases). CDR1 and CDR2 (germline): SGHRS, YFSETQ. Deletions cut 0 bases from V and 6 bases from J, with 6 bases between. The CDR3 totals 12 residues. The chain's CDR3 is CASSLDRDGYTF. In DNA form, the CDR3 reads TGCGCCAGCAGCTTGGACAGGGATGGCTACACCTTC.

With regard to this clone: In the same sample, other DNA sequences code for this CDR3. The V call is TRBV5-1, the J call TRBJ2-5, with 8 bases matching TRBD2. CDR1 SGHRS and CDR2 YFSETQ come from the germline V gene. V lost 0 bases to trimming and J lost 2 bases; unmatched junction nucleotides: 0. This CDR3 is 14 amino acids long. CDR3 DNA sequence: TGCGCCAGCAGCTTGGCGGGGGGGCAAGAGACCCAGTACTTC. It encodes CASSLAGGQETQYF.

V usage is TRBV4-1 and J usage is TRBJ2-7, with a tentative D call TRBD2 (6 bases). The CDR3 runs to 15 residues. CDR1 MGHRA and CDR2 YSYEKL come from the germline V gene. Trimming pared 3 bases from V and 6 bases from J, leaving 18 bases between. The CDR3 DNA sequence: TGCGCCAGCAGCCAGTGGGACCGGGAGCTTGGCGAGCAGTACTTC. It codes for CASSQWDRELGEQYF.